A selection of T cell receptor beta chains follows, all from one sample in a study of T cells expressing NK-cell markers. From its re-call of the 5' RACE reads, TCRdb lists each CDR3 protein once, without DNA. This sample contains 300,000 to 500,000 distinct CDR3 sequences. Sequencing used blood T cells: a sorted CD56 or NKG2C T cell subset, CD4+ or CD8+ T cells, or bulk PBMC T cells (not recorded which). The origin of the receptors is a woman in her forties or fifties in good health. CDR3s include the opening cysteine and the closing phenylalanine or tryptophan.

j_gene,v_gene,CDR3aa
TRBJ1-5,TRBV19,CASSIIRTGRGQPQHF
TRBJ2-7,TRBV29-1,CSVDLGSGSYEQYF
TRBJ1-4,TRBV6-2/TRBV6-3,CASSRTGFEKLFF
TRBJ2-5,TRBV11-2,CASSDNRDHQETQYF
TRBJ2-7,TRBV28,CASRLAGPSYEQYF
TRBJ1-1,TRBV7-9,CASSSPGQGLEAFF
TRBJ1-2,TRBV27,CASSLLTGNGYTF
TRBJ2-1,TRBV20-1,CSASRLAAPEQFF
TRBJ1-1,TRBV7-8,CASSPRPPQWGEQNTEAFF
TRBJ2-4,TRBV4-1,CASSQVGELAKNIQYF
TRBJ1-3,TRBV12-3/TRBV12-4,CASSLVGGQNTIYF
TRBJ1-1,TRBV5-1,CASSLLGLKNTEAFF
TRBJ2-3,TRBV11-2,CASSLTGGASDTQYF
TRBJ2-4,TRBV4-1,CASSQDRASGSNIQYF
TRBJ2-1,TRBV7-9,CASSEGIAGARDEQFF
TRBJ2-1,TRBV11-2,CASRSIDRGPNEQFF
TRBJ2-3,TRBV9,CASSVGTGTDTQYF
TRBJ2-1,TRBV5-1,CASSFLTGGMGQFF
TRBJ1-2,TRBV5-4,CASSLGVKAYGYTF
TRBJ1-2,TRBV24-1,CATSERGKDGYTF
TRBJ1-5,TRBV10-1,CASSEGQGSNQPQHF
TRBJ1-6,TRBV30,CAWRISSSYNSPLHF
TRBJ2-3,TRBV25-1,CASRREVRPFTGSTDTQYF
TRBJ2-7,TRBV9,CASSPGTRYEQYF
TRBJ2-1,TRBV5-1,CASSLGQWGIVRYNEQFF
TRBJ2-1,TRBV4-1,CASSQPSILSYNEQFF
TRBJ2-2,TRBV29-1,CSVEITTGELFF
TRBJ1-2,TRBV29-1,CSVEDLFYGYTF
TRBJ2-2,TRBV5-5,CASSLYVNTGELFF
TRBJ1-1,TRBV7-9,CASRYKTGVDTEAFF